This T cell receptor beta chain was captured in a study of blood T cell repertoires in COVID-19. The repertoire was sequenced with immunoSEQ multiplex PCR; TCRdb's copy has only in-frame clones and lacks some. The profile shows about 250,000 clones, 80% to 85% of them singletons. This CDR3 has 14 amino acids. Trimming took off 1 base at V and 10 bases at J, with 11 bases between the two ends. Per germline, CDR1 MGHRA and CDR2 YSYEKL. In this sample, this clone turned up a few times. The sequenced material came from peripheral blood. This rearrangement joins TRBV4-1 to TRBJ1-6, with D possibly matching TRBD1 (6 bases). The clonotype was recovered from a woman between 40 and 55 years old who had recovered from COVID-19. CDR3: CASSQVNRDSPLHF. The CDR3 DNA reads as TGCGCCAGCAGCCAAGTTAACAGGGACTCACCCCTCCACTTT.